These 28 T cell receptor beta chains share one sample of origin, sequenced in a study of T cell responses to AZD1222 COVID-19 vaccine. Measured with immunoSEQ multiplex PCR; TCRdb has only the in-frame clones, and not every one. The profile shows about 110,000 clones, over 85% of them singletons. Source: peripheral blood, taken on day 0 of MenACWY control vaccination. Receptors were obtained from an adult in good health.

The chain couples TRBV15 to TRBJ1-1, with D uncertain. The CDR3 sequence is 15 residues long. V lost 5 bases and J lost 1, with 14 bases in between. The germline CDR1 and CDR2 sequences are LNHNV and YYDKDF (reference sequence). CDR3 DNA sequence: TGTGCCACCAGCGCCCCTGAGTTGGGGAACACTGAAGCTTTCTTT. Translated: CATSAPELGNTEAFF.

J is TRBJ2-1 and V is TRBV11-2; 7 bases are shared with TRBD1. Germline lookup yields CDR1 SGHAT and CDR2 FQNNGV. The CDR3 totals 12 residues. V lost 6 bases and J lost 8; bases outside the gene matches: 4. The CDR3 DNA reads as TGTGCCAGCAGTAACACAGGGGATGAGCAGTTCTTC. This translates into CASSNTGDEQFF.

V is TRBV23-1 and J is TRBJ2-7, with D perhaps matching TRBD1 or TRBD2 (5 bases each). TRBV23-1 qualifies as an ORF whose function is uncertain. V was cut by 2 bases and J by 4 bases, with 15 bases left in between. The length of the CDR3 is 15 residues. CDR3 sequence: CASSQEGRLIYEQYF. CDR3 sequence (DNA): TGCGCCAGCAGTCAAGAGGGACGTTTAATATACGAGCAGTACTTC.

This clone was observed once. The V call is TRBV5-1, the J call TRBJ1-1, with D maybe TRBD1 (5 bases). V shed 4 bases and J shed 6 bases, with 13 bases lying between them. Germline loops: CDR1 SGHRS, CDR2 YFSETQ. This CDR3 contains 13 residues. In DNA, the CDR3 is TGCGCCAGCAGCCTCGTCGGGGCCCCTGAAGCTTTCTTT. This gives the protein CASSLVGAPEAFF. Looking up the rest from reference TRBV5-1 and TRBJ1-1 gives the full variable domain: KAGVTQTPRYLIKTRGQQVTLSCSPISGHRSVSWYQQTPGQGLQFLFEYFSETQRNKGNFPGRFSGRQFSNSRSEMNVSTLELGDSALYLCASSLVGAPEAFFGQGTRLTVV.

J is TRBJ2-1 and V is TRBV30, with 10 bases identical to TRBD2. The germline CDR1 and CDR2 sequences are GTSNPN and SVGIG (reference sequence). The CDR3 spans 11 residues. V was clipped by 8 bases and J by 5 bases; unmatched bases: 0. The CDR3 loop reads CAGLADNEQFF. CDR3 DNA: TGTGCCGGACTAGCGGACAATGAGCAGTTCTTC.

The chain uses TRBV5-1 and TRBJ2-6; D remains ambiguous. Germline V gives CDR1 SGHRS, CDR2 YFSETQ. This CDR3 comprises 16 residues. V lost 0 bases and J 4 bases, leaving 11 bases between the germline ends. The CDR3 is CASSLADFSGANVLTF. CDR3 bases: TGCGCCAGCAGCTTGGCCGATTTCTCGGGGGCCAACGTCCTGACTTTC.

Of note for this clone: A junction end diverges from the germline sequence, so it may reflect a read error. The chain recombines TRBV7-7 with TRBJ2-1; 11 bases are a match to TRBD2. Germline values: CDR1 SSHAT, CDR2 FNYEAQ (reference sequence). The CDR3 is 15 amino acids. CDR3 sequence: CASSLALASGGEQFF. The CDR3 bases are TGTGCTAGCAGCTTAGCTTTGGCTAGCGGGGGGGAGCAGTTCTTC.

In DNA, the CDR3 is TGTGCCACCACCCCCTTGAGGCAGGGTGATCAGCCCCAGCATTTT. Encoded protein: CATTPLRQGDQPQHF. The chain couples TRBV19 to TRBJ1-5, with D perhaps matching TRBD1 (5 bases). The CDR3 is 15 amino acids. The V end lost 10 bases, the J end lost 5 bases, and 21 bases lay between the germline ends. CDR1 and CDR2 (germline): LNHDA, SQIVND (reference sequence).

V gene TRBV27 combines with J gene TRBJ2-6; D uncertain. V was pared by 2 bases and J by 7 bases, with 21 bases between. This CDR3 contains 18 residues. The germline gives CDR1 MNHEY, CDR2 SMNVEV (reference sequence). CDR3 nucleotides: TGTGCCAGCAGTTTAACCCAGGCCCGCCCTCTGGGAGCCAACGTCCTGACTTTC. Residues: CASSLTQARPLGANVLTF.

J is TRBJ1-1 and V is TRBV12-3 or TRBV12-4; D is perhaps TRBD1 (6 bases). This CDR3 spans 13 amino acids. V lost 4 bases and J 12 bases, leaving 18 bases between the germline ends. In nucleotides, the CDR3 is TGTGCCAGCAGTTACAGCGGAGGGGGATTATCTTTCTTT. Translated, it gives CASSYSGGGLSFF.

The rearrangement joins TRBV5-1 to TRBJ2-7, with a tentative D call TRBD2 (6 bases). Trimming removed 6 bases at V and 2 bases at J, with 18 bases between. The germline V gene has CDR1 SGHRS and CDR2 YFSETQ. The CDR3 runs 15 residues. In DNA form, the CDR3 reads TGCGCCAGCAACCCGCGGGACGGCGGGGCCTACGAGCAGTACTTC. It translates to CASNPRDGGAYEQYF.

The chain is built from TRBV10-3 and TRBJ1-1; D is ambiguous. The CDR3 extends over 15 amino acids. Germline V gene lookup returns CDR1 ENHRY and CDR2 SYGVKD. V gave up 0 bases and J gave up 0 bases, with 8 bases separating them. DNA for the CDR3: TGTGCCATCAGTGAGTCATATACGGTGAACACTGAAGCTTTCTTT. Amino acid sequence: CAISESYTVNTEAFF.

The V gene is TRBV30, the J gene TRBJ1-6, with D perhaps matching TRBD1 (5 bases). Trimming removed 1 base at V and 3 bases at J, with 13 bases between. The CDR3 spans 16 residues. The germline CDR1 and CDR2 sequences are GTSNPN and SVGIG (reference sequence). The chain's CDR3 is CAWSAVGLIYNSPLHF. CDR3 in DNA: TGTGCCTGGAGTGCGGTGGGGCTGATCTATAATTCACCCCTCCACTTT.

The chain has TRBV6-5 and TRBJ1-2; tentatively, D is TRBD1 (6 bases). V shed 2 bases and J shed 1 base, with 14 bases lying between them. Germline-derived CDR1 and CDR2 are MNHEY and SVGAGI. This CDR3 has 16 residues. CDR3 protein: CASSYRQASLNYGYTF. CDR3 coding DNA: TGTGCCAGCAGTTACCGACAGGCGAGCCTTAACTATGGCTACACCTTC.

This chain uses TRBV30 with TRBJ1-2; a possible D gene is TRBD1 (6 bases). The germline V gene encodes CDR1 GTSNPN and CDR2 SVGIG (reference sequence). This CDR3 has 13 residues. The ends were cut back, 3 bases at V and 4 bases at J, with 12 bases in the middle. CDR3 sequence (DNA): TGTGCCTGGAGCGTAGGGGGAGCCTATGGCTACACCTTC. Its translation is CAWSVGGAYGYTF.

The chain has TRBV7-8 and TRBJ1-1; D remains unclear. Germline V lookup: CDR1 SGHVS, CDR2 FQNEAQ. The V end was cut by 3 bases, the J end by 1 base, with 9 bases between. The CDR3 loop spans 14 amino acids. CDR3: CASSFSAANTEAFF. The DNA for the CDR3 is TGTGCCAGCAGCTTTTCGGCGGCGAACACTGAAGCTTTCTTT.

The rearrangement joins TRBV3-1 (or the pseudogene TRBV3-2) to TRBJ2-1; 7 bases fit TRBD2. This CDR3 region has 12 residues. CDR1 is LGHDT, CDR2 YNNKEL, per germline (reference sequence). J lost 9 bases, V lost 5 bases, and 4 bases had no gene match. The CDR3 DNA follows: TGTGCCAGCAGCGAGACTAGCTCTGAGCAGTTCTTC. This gives the protein CASSETSSEQFF.

The V call is TRBV12-3 or TRBV12-4, the J call TRBJ2-5; no firm D call. CDR3 size: 13 residues. Deletions cut 2 bases from V and 5 bases from J, with 9 bases between. CDR3 residues: CASSLTRWETQYF. Here the CDR3 DNA reads TGTGCCAGCAGTTTAACGCGGTGGGAGACCCAGTACTTC.

By frequency in the sample, this clone is medium-sized (0.01 to 0.1%). The chain has TRBV6-4 and TRBJ2-1; TRBD1 matches at 7 bases. The germline V gene encodes CDR1 MRHNA and CDR2 SNTAGT. This CDR3 is 15 amino acids long. V dropped 2 bases and J dropped 6; count of bases not matched to a gene: 7. In nucleotides, the CDR3 is TGTGCCAGCAGTGACGACAGGGCCCCCTCCAATGAGCAGTTCTTC. Its protein is CASSDDRAPSNEQFF.

The chain uses TRBV3-1 (or the pseudogene TRBV3-2) and TRBJ2-7; D is perhaps TRBD2 (6 bases). CDR1 is LGHDT, CDR2 YNNKEL, per germline (reference sequence). The V and J ends lost 5 bases and 3 bases respectively, with 17 bases between them. The CDR3 is 15 residues long. The CDR3 here is CASSFSPYGGYEQYF. CDR3 DNA: TGTGCCAGCAGCTTTTCCCCATACGGGGGCTACGAGCAGTACTTC.

Only one count was recorded for this clone. The rearrangement links TRBV18 to TRBJ2-3; D is unresolved. The CDR3 runs to 15 residues. The germline V gene encodes CDR1 KGHSH and CDR2 LQKENI. V lost 3 bases and J lost 4, with 14 bases in between. The CDR3 reads CASSPVGTFADTQYF. CDR3 coding DNA: TGTGCCAGCTCACCGGTCGGCACTTTTGCAGATACGCAGTATTTT.

This chain links TRBV19 with TRBJ1-2; D remains ambiguous. V was trimmed by 2 bases and J by 7 bases, leaving 14 bases between them. CDR1 and CDR2 from the germline V gene are LNHDA and SQIVND (reference sequence). The CDR3 runs 14 residues. The DNA for the CDR3 is TGTGCCAGTAGTATACCCCCCCAGGCGTCTGGCTACACCTTC. Translation gives CASSIPPQASGYTF. The variable domain in full, completed from reference TRBV19 and TRBJ1-2, reads DGGITQSPKYLFRKEGQNVTLSCEQNLNHDAMYWYRQDPGQGLRLIYYSQIVNDFQKGDIAEGYSVSREKKESFPLTVTSAQKNPTAFYLCASSIPPQASGYTFGSGTRLTVV.

DNA for the CDR3: TGCGCCAGCAGCTTAGACACCGACTCTGGAAACACCATATATTTT. This sequence encodes CASSLDTDSGNTIYF. The chain carries TRBV5-1 and TRBJ1-3; D gene unclear. This CDR3 region has 15 residues. V lost 2 bases, J lost 0 bases, and 9 bases lay in between. CDR1 is SGHRS and CDR2 is YFSETQ in the germline V gene.

This sequence joins TRBV9 and TRBJ2-1; tentative D call: TRBD2 (7 bases). Trimming removed 4 bases from V and 12 bases from J, with 26 bases in between. The CDR3 is made up of 16 amino acids. In germline, CDR1 is SGDLS, CDR2 YYNGEE. The chain's CDR3 is CASSPTGRGGLGGQFF. As DNA, the CDR3 is TGTGCCAGCAGCCCTACTGGGAGGGGGGGCCTAGGTGGGCAGTTCTTC.

The chain recombines TRBV6-5 with TRBJ1-1; D is possibly TRBD1 (5 bases). Between the trimmed V and J ends, which lost 7 bases and 2 bases, there was a span of 17 bases. This CDR3 contains 15 residues. The germline V gene encodes CDR1 MNHEY and CDR2 SVGAGI. The CDR3 protein is CASNEQPGYNTEAFF. The CDR3 nucleotides read TGTGCCAGCAACGAACAGCCAGGGTACAACACTGAAGCTTTCTTT.

The rearrangement links TRBV2 to TRBJ1-1, with 11 bases identical to TRBD1. Germline loops: CDR1 SNHLY, CDR2 FYNNEI. Germline trimming cut 6 bases from V and 5 bases from J; bases unmatched to any gene: 2. This CDR3 has 13 amino acids. CDR3 sequence (DNA): TGTGCCAGCAGGGGGACAGGGGGGACTGAAGCTTTCTTT. This encodes CASRGTGGTEAFF.

The V gene is TRBV9, the J gene TRBJ1-1; TRBD1 matches at 8 bases. CDR1 SGDLS and CDR2 YYNGEE come from the germline V gene. Losses at the gene ends were 4 bases for V and 4 bases for J; bases not matched to a gene: 6. The CDR3 is 14 amino acids. This chain's CDR3 is CASSRRQGTTEAFF. As DNA, the CDR3 is TGTGCCAGCAGCCGAAGACAGGGGACCACTGAAGCTTTCTTT. Based on the CDR3 plus reference TRBV9 and TRBJ1-1, the full variable domain is DSGVTQTPKHLITATGQRVTLRCSPRSGDLSVYWYQQSLDQGLQFLIQYYNGEERAKGNILERFSAQQFPDLHSELNLSSLELGDSALYFCASSRRQGTTEAFFGQGTRLTVV.

The CDR3 here is CASIPDRANNYGYTF. CDR3 nucleotides: TGTGCCAGCATTCCGGACAGGGCTAATAACTATGGCTACACCTTC. The chain recombines TRBV6-5 with TRBJ1-2; 8 nucleotides align to TRBD1. The germline V gene has CDR1 MNHEY and CDR2 SVGAGI. The CDR3 contains 15 residues. Trimming took 7 bases from V and 1 from J; bases not matched to a gene: 8.